This T cell receptor beta chain stems from a study of OX40 agonist ivuxolimab in advanced cancers. The CDR3 runs to 15 residues. The V end lost 1 base, the J end lost 10 bases, and 18 bases lay between the germline ends. Germline values: CDR1 SGHNT, CDR2 YYREEE (reference sequence). TCRdb's copy holds only in-frame clones and misses some; the assay was immunoSEQ multiplex PCR. The repertoire includes some 100,000 clones, around 93% of them detected once, and roughly 0.56% sits in the top ten. Material: CD4+ or CD8+ T cells sorted from blood, obtained in a trial of the OX40 agonist ivuxolimab. This sequence originates from an adult with an advanced solid tumor such as melanoma, head and neck, liver or kidney cancer. The rearrangement joins TRBV5-4 to TRBJ2-1; D ambiguous. CDR3 protein: CASSLPVSSFMEQFF. In DNA form, the CDR3 reads TGTGCCAGCAGCTTGCCCGTCAGCAGTTTCATGGAGCAGTTCTTC.